This note documents a single T cell receptor beta chain sequence. Per the original data handling: Estimated nucleated cell counts came from reference gene primer amplification. Measured with immunoSEQ multiplex PCR; TCRdb has only the in-frame clones, and not every one. V, J and clone size are those of that table, while D and trimming were read from the DNA. In the table there are some 49,000 clones, around four fifths of which are singletons. V was trimmed by 3 bases and J by 4 bases, leaving 14 bases between them. This CDR3 has 15 residues. Germline loops: CDR1 SEHNR, CDR2 FQNEAQ (reference sequence). This sample stems from a study of blood T cell repertoires in COVID-19. As for the study in general: Some COVID-19 samples were acute and others convalescent; all came from the United States, Italy and Spain. T cells, B-cell-depleted T cells, or PBMCs provided the cDNA or gDNA that served as material.

V usage is TRBV7-9 and J usage is TRBJ2-3; a possible D gene is TRBD1 (5 bases). The specimen was peripheral blood. The origin of this receptor is a human donor in a cohort sampled during active COVID-19. The CDR3 DNA sequence: TGTGCCAGCAGCTTCAAATCAGGGTTCCCAGATACGCAGTATTTT. It codes for CASSFKSGFPDTQYF.